The 10 T cell receptor beta chains listed next were all sequenced from one sample in a study of T cell clones after liver transplantation. Only in-frame clones appear in the TCRdb table, and some are missing; sequencing was by immunoSEQ multiplex PCR. The sample contains just over 80,000 clones, around four fifths of which appear only once. The sample in question was CD4+ T cells from blood, obtained 45 to 46 months after liver transplant. These receptors were collected from a human patient who received a liver transplant. Some of the T cells might come from the graft donor.

The V gene is TRBV28, the J gene TRBJ1-1, with D uncertain. Deletions cut 6 bases from V and 1 base from J, with 3 bases between. Germline V gene lookup returns CDR1 MDHEN and CDR2 SYDVKM. The CDR3 is 11 amino acids. CDR3 residues: CASSQNTEAFF. The CDR3 nucleotides read TGTGCCAGCAGCCAGAACACTGAAGCTTTCTTT.

The chain is built from TRBV19 and TRBJ2-7; D is perhaps TRBD2 (6 bases). CDR3 size: 15 residues. CDR1 LNHDA and CDR2 SQIVND come from the germline V gene (reference sequence). Trimming removed 4 bases at V and 0 bases at J, with 13 bases between. The CDR3 sequence: CASSTRRESSYEQYF. DNA for the CDR3: TGTGCCAGTAGTACCCGACGGGAGAGCTCCTACGAGCAGTACTTC.

This CDR3 reads CASSSGRGVAANEQFF. CDR3 DNA: TGTGCCAGCAGCTCCGGCCGTGGTGTAGCCGCGAATGAGCAGTTCTTC. The gene calls are TRBV7-3 and TRBJ2-1; D gene uncertain. CDR1 SGHTA and CDR2 FQGTGA come from the germline V gene. The V end was cut by 4 bases, the J end by 7 bases, with 20 bases between. The CDR3 contains 16 residues.

The chain carries TRBV7-9 and TRBJ2-2; D could derive from TRBD1 or TRBD2 (5 bases each). CDR3 size: 15 residues. Per the germline V gene, CDR1 is SEHNR and CDR2 is FQNEAQ (reference sequence). Trimming took off 5 bases at V and 3 bases at J, with 13 bases between the two ends. The chain's CDR3 is CASSRRGVDTGELFF. CDR3 nucleotides: TGTGCCAGCAGCCGGCGAGGGGTGGACACCGGGGAGCTGTTTTTT.

V is TRBV4-1 and J is TRBJ2-7; D is uncertain. The CDR3 is 16 amino acids. Germline CDR1 is MGHRA and CDR2 is YSYEKL. The V and J ends lost 0 bases and 0 bases respectively, with 12 bases between them. This chain's CDR3 is CASSQDTRRSSYEQYF. As DNA, the CDR3 is TGCGCCAGCAGCCAAGATACCAGGCGGAGCTCCTACGAGCAGTACTTC.

V usage is TRBV19 and J usage is TRBJ2-1; TRBD2 is a possible D gene (5 bases). Trimming removed 4 bases at V and 6 bases at J, with 22 bases between. CDR1 and CDR2 from the germline V gene are LNHDA and SQIVND (reference sequence). The CDR3 totals 17 residues. The CDR3 nucleotides are TGTGCCAGTAGTACTGAGTTAAGGACTCCCCCGCTCAATGAGCAGTTCTTC. Residues: CASSTELRTPPLNEQFF.

J is TRBJ2-3 and V is TRBV7-9; D might be TRBD1 (5 bases). This CDR3 is 15 amino acids long. V was shortened by 2 bases and J by 7 bases, with 16 bases between the two germline ends. CDR1 SEHNR and CDR2 FQNEAQ come from the germline V gene (reference sequence). The CDR3 region is CASSLPARVGNTQYF. The CDR3 bases are TGTGCCAGCAGCTTACCCGCCAGGGTGGGCAATACGCAGTATTTT.

V is TRBV15 and J is TRBJ1-1; D is ambiguous. The ends were cut back, 3 bases at V and 1 base at J, with 15 bases in the middle. CDR3 length: 16 residues. From germline, CDR1 is LNHNV and CDR2 YYDKDF (reference sequence). CDR3 sequence: CATSRGLGQTNTEAFF. The CDR3 DNA is TGTGCCACCAGCAGGGGCCTAGGGCAGACGAACACTGAAGCTTTCTTT.

Here the CDR3 reads CASSPQRTTDTQYF. As DNA, the CDR3 is TGTGCCAGCTCACCACAGAGGACGACAGATACGCAGTATTTT. V usage is TRBV18 and J usage is TRBJ2-3; no clear D. The CDR3 runs to 14 residues. CDR1 and CDR2 from the germline V gene are KGHSH and LQKENI. Trimming cost V 1 base and J 3 bases, with 8 bases left between them. Together with reference TRBV18 and TRBJ2-3, the CDR3 gives the full variable domain: NAGVMQNPRHLVRRRGQEARLRCSPMKGHSHVYWYRQLPEEGLKFMVYLQKENIIDESGMPKERFSAEFPKEGPSILRIQQVVRGDSAAYFCASSPQRTTDTQYFGPGTRLTVL.

The chain is built from TRBV6-5 and TRBJ2-7, with TRBD2 matching 12 bases. Germline V CDR1 and CDR2: MNHEY, SVGAGI. This CDR3 is built from 14 residues. V shed 4 bases and J 6 bases; nucleotides not matched to a gene: 4. The CDR3 loop is CASSWTSGKGEQYF. The CDR3 bases are TGTGCCAGCAGTTGGACTAGCGGGAAAGGCGAGCAGTACTTC.